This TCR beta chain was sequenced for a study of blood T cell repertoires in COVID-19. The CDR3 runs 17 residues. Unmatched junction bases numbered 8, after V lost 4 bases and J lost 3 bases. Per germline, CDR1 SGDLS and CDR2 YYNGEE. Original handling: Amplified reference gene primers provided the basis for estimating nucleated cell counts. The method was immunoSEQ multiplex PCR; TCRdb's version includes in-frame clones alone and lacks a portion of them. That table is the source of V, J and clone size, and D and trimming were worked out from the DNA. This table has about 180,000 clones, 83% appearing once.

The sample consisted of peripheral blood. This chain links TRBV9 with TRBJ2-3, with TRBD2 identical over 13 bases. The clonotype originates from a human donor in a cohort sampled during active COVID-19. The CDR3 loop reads CASSRQTSGRITDTQYF. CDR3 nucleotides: TGTGCCAGCAGCAGACAGACTAGCGGGAGGATTACAGATACGCAGTATTTT. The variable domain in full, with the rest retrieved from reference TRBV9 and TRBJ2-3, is DSGVTQTPKHLITATGQRVTLRCSPRSGDLSVYWYQQSLDQGLQFLIQYYNGEERAKGNILERFSAQQFPDLHSELNLSSLELGDSALYFCASSRQTSGRITDTQYFGPGTRLTVL.